This T cell receptor (beta chain) was captured by sequencing in a study of CD8 T cells in ankylosing spondylitis (dated 2017 in TCRdb). Background for the entire study: To find TCR variants linked to disease, the study profiled T cell receptor beta repertoires in ankylosing spondylitis patients and healthy donors. The full study cohort was made up of approximately 27 ankylosing spondylitis patients and about a hundred healthy donors. Peripheral blood samples were taken, and synovial fluid was additionally collected from ankylosing spondylitis patients.

Per the germline V gene, SQVTM is the CDR1 and ANQGSEA is the CDR2. The CDR3 numbers 13 residues from cysteine through phenylalanine. Only the CDR3 region is kept as DNA, spanning 39 bases read in frame from base 1. Unmatched junction bases come to 2, with V trimmed by 7 bases and J by 1 base. Paper-wide results and their limitations: The disease-linked clones were reported to be significantly enriched in matched synovial fluid samples from ankylosing spondylitis patients. A TCR beta motif made up of several highly homologous amino acid variants appeared to be characteristic of blood from ankylosing spondylitis patients. Some motif variants had previously been reported in the synovial fluid and blood of reactive arthritis patients, which suggests shared mechanisms of disease initiation. The disease-linked clones showed a CD8+ phenotype and occurred at relatively low frequencies in peripheral blood.

These reads were obtained on an Illumina HiSeq 2500. TCR beta libraries were prepared by quantitative 5'-RACE with molecular barcodes. On the study's bioinformatics: Disease-linked TCR variants were identified with a new computational method built on a probabilistic model of VDJ rearrangement. TCRdb took the public reads, trimmed them with fastp at Q25, ran MiXCR for clone calling and kept in-frame beta chains. Rows with a matching CDR3 protein are joined into one entry that keeps the most common DNA and genes. It is TCRdb's table, rather than the study itself, that gives the V and J calls and clone size. For this sample there are 150,000 to 200,000 distinct CDR3 sequences; around a sixth appear just once. About 4.3% of the sample belongs to the ten largest clones. This clonotype was detected only a few times. This receptor's antigen is unknown. No base quality information exists; no much larger clone differs at one position.

This TCR derives from a male donor under 30 with ankylosing spondylitis or in good health (not recorded which). Donor details come from another sample of the same person, matched by shared clones. Material: blood, either unsorted or a sorted T cell fraction (not recorded which). Recombination joined TRBV29-1 with TRBJ2-2; TRBD1 aligns with 8 central bases. The CDR3 protein: CSAGTGNTGELFF. Here is the DNA: TGCAGCGCCGGGACAGGGAACACCGGGGAGCTGTTTTTT.